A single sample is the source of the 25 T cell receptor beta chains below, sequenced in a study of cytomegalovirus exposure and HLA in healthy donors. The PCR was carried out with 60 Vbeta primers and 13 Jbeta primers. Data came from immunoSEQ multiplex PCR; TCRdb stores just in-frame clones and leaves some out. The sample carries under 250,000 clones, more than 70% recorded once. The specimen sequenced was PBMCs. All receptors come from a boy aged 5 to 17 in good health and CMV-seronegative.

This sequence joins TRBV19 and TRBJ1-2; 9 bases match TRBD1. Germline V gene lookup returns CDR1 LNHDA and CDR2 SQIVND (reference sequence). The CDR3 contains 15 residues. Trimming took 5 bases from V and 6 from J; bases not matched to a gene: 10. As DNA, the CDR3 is TGTGCCAGTAGTGGGGACAGGGAGGGAATAAATGGCTACACCTTC. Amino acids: CASSGDREGINGYTF.

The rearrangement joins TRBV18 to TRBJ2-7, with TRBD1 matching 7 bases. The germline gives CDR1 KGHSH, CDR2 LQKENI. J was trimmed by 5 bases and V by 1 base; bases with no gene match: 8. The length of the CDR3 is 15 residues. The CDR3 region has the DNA TGTGCCAGCTCACCACTGGGGACAGAATCCCACGAGCAGTACTTC. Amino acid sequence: CASSPLGTESHEQYF. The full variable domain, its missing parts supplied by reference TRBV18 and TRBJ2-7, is NAGVMQNPRHLVRRRGQEARLRCSPMKGHSHVYWYRQLPEEGLKFMVYLQKENIIDESGMPKERFSAEFPKEGPSILRIQQVVRGDSAAYFCASSPLGTESHEQYFGPGTRLTVT.

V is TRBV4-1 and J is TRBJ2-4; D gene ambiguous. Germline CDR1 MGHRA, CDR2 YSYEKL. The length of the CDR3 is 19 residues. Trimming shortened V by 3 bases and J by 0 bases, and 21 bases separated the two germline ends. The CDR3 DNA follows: TGCGCCAGCAGCCAGGCTGGAACTCTACAGAGATTAGCCAAAAACATTCAGTACTTC. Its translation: CASSQAGTLQRLAKNIQYF.

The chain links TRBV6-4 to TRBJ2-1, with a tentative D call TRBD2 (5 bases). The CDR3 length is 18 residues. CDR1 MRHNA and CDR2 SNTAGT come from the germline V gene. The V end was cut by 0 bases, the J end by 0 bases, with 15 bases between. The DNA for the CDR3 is TGTGCCAGCAGTGACTCGGCCGGAGGATTAAGCTCCTACAATGAGCAGTTCTTC. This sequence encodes CASSDSAGGLSSYNEQFF.

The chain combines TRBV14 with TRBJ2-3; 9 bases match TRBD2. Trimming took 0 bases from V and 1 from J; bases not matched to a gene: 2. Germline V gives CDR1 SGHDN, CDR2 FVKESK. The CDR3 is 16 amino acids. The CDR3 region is CASSQEASGGTDTQYF. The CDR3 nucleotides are TGTGCCAGCAGCCAAGAAGCTAGCGGGGGCACAGATACGCAGTATTTT.

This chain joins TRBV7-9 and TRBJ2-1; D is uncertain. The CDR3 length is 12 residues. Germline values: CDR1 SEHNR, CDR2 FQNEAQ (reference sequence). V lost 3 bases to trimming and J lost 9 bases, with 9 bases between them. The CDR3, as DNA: TGTGCCAGCAGCTTCAGCGCGGTTGAGCAGTTCTTC. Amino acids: CASSFSAVEQFF.

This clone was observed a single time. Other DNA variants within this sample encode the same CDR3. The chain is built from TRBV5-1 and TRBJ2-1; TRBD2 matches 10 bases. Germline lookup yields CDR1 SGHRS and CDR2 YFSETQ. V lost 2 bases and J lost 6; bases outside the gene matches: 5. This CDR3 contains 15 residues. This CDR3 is CASSFEIAGGNEQFF. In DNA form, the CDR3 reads TGCGCCAGCAGCTTCGAAATAGCGGGGGGCAATGAGCAGTTCTTC.

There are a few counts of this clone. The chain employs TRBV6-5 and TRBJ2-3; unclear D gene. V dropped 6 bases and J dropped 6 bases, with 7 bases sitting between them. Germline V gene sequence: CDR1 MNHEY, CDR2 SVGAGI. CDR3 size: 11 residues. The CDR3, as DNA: TGTGCCAGCAGGATAACTGATACGCAGTATTTT. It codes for CASRITDTQYF.

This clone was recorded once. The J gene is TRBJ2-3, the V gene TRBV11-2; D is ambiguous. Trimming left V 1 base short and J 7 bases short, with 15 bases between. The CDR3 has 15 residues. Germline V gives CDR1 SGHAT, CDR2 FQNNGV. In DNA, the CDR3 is TGTGCCAGCAGCTTAGGCAAGAGTCTAGGAAATACGCAGTATTTT. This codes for CASSLGKSLGNTQYF.

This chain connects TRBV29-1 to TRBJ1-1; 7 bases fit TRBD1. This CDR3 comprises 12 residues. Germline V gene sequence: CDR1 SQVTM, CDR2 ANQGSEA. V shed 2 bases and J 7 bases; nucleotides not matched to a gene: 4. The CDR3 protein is CSVERTGFEAFF. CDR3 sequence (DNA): TGCAGCGTTGAACGGACAGGCTTTGAAGCTTTCTTT.

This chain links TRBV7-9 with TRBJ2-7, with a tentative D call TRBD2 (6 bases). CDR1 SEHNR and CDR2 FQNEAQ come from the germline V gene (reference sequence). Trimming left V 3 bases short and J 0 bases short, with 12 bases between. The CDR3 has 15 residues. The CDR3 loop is CASSFGERVSYEQYF. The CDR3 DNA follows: TGTGCCAGCAGCTTTGGAGAGCGGGTCTCCTACGAGCAGTACTTC.

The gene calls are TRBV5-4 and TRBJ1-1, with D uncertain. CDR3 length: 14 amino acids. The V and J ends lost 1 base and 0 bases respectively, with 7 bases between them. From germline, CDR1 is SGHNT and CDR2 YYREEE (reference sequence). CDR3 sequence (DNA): TGTGCCAGCAGCTTGAGAGTAATGAACACTGAAGCTTTCTTT. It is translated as CASSLRVMNTEAFF.

The CDR3 sequence: CSAHPPGTLDRSYNEQFF. For the CDR3, the DNA is TGCAGCGCTCACCCTCCAGGGACACTCGATCGCTCCTACAATGAGCAGTTCTTC. The chain carries TRBV29-1 and TRBJ2-1, with a weak D call TRBD1 (6 bases). Trimming took off 7 bases at V and 0 bases at J, with 25 bases between the two ends. The CDR3 is made up of 18 amino acids. Germline V gene lookup returns CDR1 SQVTM and CDR2 ANQGSEA.

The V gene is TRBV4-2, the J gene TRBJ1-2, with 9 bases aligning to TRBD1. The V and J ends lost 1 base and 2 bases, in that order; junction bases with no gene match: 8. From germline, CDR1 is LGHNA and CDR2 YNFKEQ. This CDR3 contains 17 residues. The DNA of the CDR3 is TGTGCCAGCAGCCAAGCCCCGGGACAGGGTGGGAACTATGGCTACACCTTC. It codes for CASSQAPGQGGNYGYTF.

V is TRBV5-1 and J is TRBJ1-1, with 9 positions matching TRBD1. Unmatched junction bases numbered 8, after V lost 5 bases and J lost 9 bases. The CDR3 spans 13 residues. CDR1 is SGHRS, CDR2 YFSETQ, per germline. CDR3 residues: CASRDGQGRKAFF. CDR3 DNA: TGCGCCAGCAGGGACGGACAGGGGAGAAAAGCTTTCTTT.

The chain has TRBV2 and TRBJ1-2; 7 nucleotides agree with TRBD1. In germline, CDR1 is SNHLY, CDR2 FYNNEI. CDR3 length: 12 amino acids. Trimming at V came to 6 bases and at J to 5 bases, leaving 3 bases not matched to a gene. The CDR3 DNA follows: TGTGCCAGCAGAATGACAGGGTATGGCTACACCTTC. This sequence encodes CASRMTGYGYTF. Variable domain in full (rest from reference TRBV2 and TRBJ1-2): EPEVTQTPSHQVTQMGQEVILRCVPISNHLYFYWYRQILGQKVEFLVSFYNNEISEKSEIFDDQFSVERPDGSNFTLKIRSTKLEDSAMYFCASRMTGYGYTFGSGTRLTVV.

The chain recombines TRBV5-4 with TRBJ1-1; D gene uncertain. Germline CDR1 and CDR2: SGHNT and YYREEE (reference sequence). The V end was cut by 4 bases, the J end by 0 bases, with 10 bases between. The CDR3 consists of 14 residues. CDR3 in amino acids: CASSRWSVNTEAFF. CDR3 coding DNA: TGTGCCAGCAGCCGCTGGAGTGTGAACACTGAAGCTTTCTTT.

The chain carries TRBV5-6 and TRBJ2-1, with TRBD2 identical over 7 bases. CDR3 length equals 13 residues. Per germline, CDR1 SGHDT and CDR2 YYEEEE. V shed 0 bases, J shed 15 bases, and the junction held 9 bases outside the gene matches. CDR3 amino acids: CASSLASGRLRFF. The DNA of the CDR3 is TGTGCCAGCAGCTTGGCTAGCGGCAGATTGCGGTTCTTC.

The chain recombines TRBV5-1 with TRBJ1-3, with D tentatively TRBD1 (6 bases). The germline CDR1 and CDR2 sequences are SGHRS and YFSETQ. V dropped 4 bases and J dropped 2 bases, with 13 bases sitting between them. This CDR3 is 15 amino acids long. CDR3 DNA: TGCGCCAGCAGCCTCAGGGGAGATCCTGGAAACACCATATATTTT. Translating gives CASSLRGDPGNTIYF. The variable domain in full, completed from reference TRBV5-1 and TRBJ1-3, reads KAGVTQTPRYLIKTRGQQVTLSCSPISGHRSVSWYQQTPGQGLQFLFEYFSETQRNKGNFPGRFSGRQFSNSRSEMNVSTLELGDSALYLCASSLRGDPGNTIYFGEGSWLTVV.

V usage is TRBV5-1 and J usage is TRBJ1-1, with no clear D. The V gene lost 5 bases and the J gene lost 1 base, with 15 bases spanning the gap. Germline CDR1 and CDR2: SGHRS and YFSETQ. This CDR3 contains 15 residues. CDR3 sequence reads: CASRRTGMTNTEAFF. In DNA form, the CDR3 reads TGCGCCAGCAGACGAACGGGGATGACGAACACTGAAGCTTTCTTT.

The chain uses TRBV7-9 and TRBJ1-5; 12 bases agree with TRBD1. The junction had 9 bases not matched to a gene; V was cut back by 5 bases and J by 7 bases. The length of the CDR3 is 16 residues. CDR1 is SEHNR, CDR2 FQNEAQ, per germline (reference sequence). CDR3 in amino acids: CASSTGTGGARQPQHF. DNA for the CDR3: TGTGCCAGCAGCACCGGGACAGGGGGCGCCCGGCAGCCCCAGCATTTT.

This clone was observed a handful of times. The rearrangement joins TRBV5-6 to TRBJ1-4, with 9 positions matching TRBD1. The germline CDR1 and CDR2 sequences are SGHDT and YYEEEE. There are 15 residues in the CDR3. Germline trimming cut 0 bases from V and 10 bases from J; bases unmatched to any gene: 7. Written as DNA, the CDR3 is TGTGCCAGCAGCTTGGCCGGGACAGGGCCTGCAAAACTGTTTTTT. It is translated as CASSLAGTGPAKLFF.

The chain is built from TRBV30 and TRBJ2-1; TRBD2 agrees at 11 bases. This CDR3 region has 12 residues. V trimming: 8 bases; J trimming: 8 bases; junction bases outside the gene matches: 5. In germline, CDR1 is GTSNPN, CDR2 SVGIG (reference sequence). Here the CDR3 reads CAAGTSGYEQFF. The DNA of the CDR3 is TGTGCCGCTGGGACTAGCGGCTATGAGCAGTTCTTC. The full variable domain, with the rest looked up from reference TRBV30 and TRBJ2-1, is SQTIHQWPATLVQPVGSPLSLECTVEGTSNPNLYWYRQAAGRGLQLLFYSVGIGQISSEVPQNLSASRPQDRQFILSSKKLLLSDSGFYLCAAGTSGYEQFFGPGTRLTVL.

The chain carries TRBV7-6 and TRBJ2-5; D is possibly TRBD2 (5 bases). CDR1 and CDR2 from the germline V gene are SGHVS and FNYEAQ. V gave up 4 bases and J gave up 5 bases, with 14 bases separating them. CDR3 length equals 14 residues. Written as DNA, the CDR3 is TGTGCCAGCAGCTACGCCCTCAGAGGGGAGACCCAGTACTTC. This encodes CASSYALRGETQYF.

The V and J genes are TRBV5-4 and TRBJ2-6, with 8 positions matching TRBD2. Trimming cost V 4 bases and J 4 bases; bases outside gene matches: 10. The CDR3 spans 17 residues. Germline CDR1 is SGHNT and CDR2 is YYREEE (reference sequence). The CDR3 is CASSLGGGGGGANVLTF. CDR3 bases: TGTGCCAGCAGCCTCGGGGGGGGTGGCGGAGGGGCCAACGTCCTGACTTTC.